The present entry profiles one TCR beta chain with its context. No antigen is known for it. Profiling relied on immunoSEQ multiplex PCR, and the TCRdb table lists in-frame clones only, not all of them. The sample consists of approximately 150,000 clones, 88% of them appearing once. Germline CDR1 reads MGHRA; CDR2 reads YSYEKL. This CDR3 spans 13 amino acids. V gave up 8 bases and J gave up 12 bases, with 21 bases separating them. This entry comes from a study of T cell responses to AZD1222 COVID-19 vaccine. Study results and caveats: Spike-specific TCRs gained breadth and depth after people received two AZD1222 doses. Across the whole spike, CD4 TCRs peaked at regions 160-218 and 743-854.

The sequence came from an adult who received the MenACWY meningococcal vaccine as a control. The rearrangement joins TRBV4-1 to TRBJ2-3; tentative D call: TRBD2 (6 bases). Sample: peripheral blood, taken 28 days after the second dose of the MenACWY control vaccine. CDR3 protein: CASRGLAEVAQYF. The CDR3 DNA is TGCGCCAGCCGGGGGTTAGCGGAAGTAGCCCAGTATTTT.